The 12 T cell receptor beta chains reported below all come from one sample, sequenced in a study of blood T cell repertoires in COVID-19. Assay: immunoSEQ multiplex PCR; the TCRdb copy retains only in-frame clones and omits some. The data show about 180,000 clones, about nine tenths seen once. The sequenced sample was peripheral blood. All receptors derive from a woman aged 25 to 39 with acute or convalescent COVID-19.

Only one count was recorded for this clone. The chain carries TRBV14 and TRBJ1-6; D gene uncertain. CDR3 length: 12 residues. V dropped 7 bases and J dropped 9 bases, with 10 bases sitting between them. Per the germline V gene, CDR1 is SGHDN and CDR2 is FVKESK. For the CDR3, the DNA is TGTGCCAGCAACTCTTGGGCTTCACCCCTCCACTTT. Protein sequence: CASNSWASPLHF.

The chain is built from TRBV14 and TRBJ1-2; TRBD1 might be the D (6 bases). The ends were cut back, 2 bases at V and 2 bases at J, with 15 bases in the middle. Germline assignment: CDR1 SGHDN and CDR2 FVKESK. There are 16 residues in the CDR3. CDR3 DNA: TGTGCCAGCAGCCAACCCGGACAGACCCTAAACTATGGCTACACCTTC. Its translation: CASSQPGQTLNYGYTF.

CDR3 nucleotide sequence: TGTGCCAGCAGCGCGCGGACAGCTGGAAACACCATATATTTT. This codes for CASSARTAGNTIYF. V usage is TRBV7-2 and J usage is TRBJ1-3, with D tentatively TRBD1 (6 bases). The CDR3 is 14 residues long. V was trimmed by 5 bases and J by 2 bases, leaving 10 bases between them. Looked up from germline, CDR1 is SGHTA and CDR2 is FQGNSA.

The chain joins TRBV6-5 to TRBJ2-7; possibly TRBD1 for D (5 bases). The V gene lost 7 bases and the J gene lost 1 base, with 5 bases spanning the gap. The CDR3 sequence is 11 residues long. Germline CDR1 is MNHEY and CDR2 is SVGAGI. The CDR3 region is CASTGSYEQYF. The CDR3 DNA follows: TGTGCCAGCACAGGGTCCTACGAGCAGTACTTC.

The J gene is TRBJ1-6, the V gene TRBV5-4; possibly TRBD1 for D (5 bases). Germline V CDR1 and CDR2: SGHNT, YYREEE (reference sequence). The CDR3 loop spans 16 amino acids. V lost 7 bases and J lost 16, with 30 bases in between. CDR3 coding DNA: TGTGCCAGCCGGTTCGAGGTAGGAGGGGCGAACTTTGAGCTCCACTTT. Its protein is CASRFEVGGANFELHF.

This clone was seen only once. CDR3 coding DNA: TGTGCCAGCAGCTTGAAGGGGGATGAAAAACTGTTTTTT. It is translated as CASSLKGDEKLFF. This rearrangement joins TRBV5-6 to TRBJ1-4; the D gene is possibly TRBD1 (6 bases). Germline V CDR1 and CDR2: SGHDT, YYEEEE. Trimming cost V 1 base and J 6 bases, with 7 bases left between them. This CDR3 has 13 amino acids. The variable domain in full, with the rest retrieved from reference TRBV5-6 and TRBJ1-4, is DAGVTQSPTHLIKTRGQQVTLRCSPKSGHDTVSWYQQALGQGPQFIFQYYEEEERQRGNFPDRFSGHQFPNYSSELNVNALLLGDSALYLCASSLKGDEKLFFGSGTQLSVL.

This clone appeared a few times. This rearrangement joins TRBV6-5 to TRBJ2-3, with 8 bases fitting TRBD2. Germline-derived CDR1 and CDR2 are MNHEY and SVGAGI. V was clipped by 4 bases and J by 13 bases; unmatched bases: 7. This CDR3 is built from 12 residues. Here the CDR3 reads CASSSSGRGKYF. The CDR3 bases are TGTGCCAGCAGTTCCAGCGGGAGAGGGAAGTATTTT.

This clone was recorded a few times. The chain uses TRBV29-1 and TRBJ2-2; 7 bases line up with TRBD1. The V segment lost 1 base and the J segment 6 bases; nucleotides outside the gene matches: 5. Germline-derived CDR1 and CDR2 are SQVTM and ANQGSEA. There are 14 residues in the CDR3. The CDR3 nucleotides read TGCAGCGTTGAAGTAGGGACAGCGGCCGGGGAGCTGTTTTTT. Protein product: CSVEVGTAAGELFF.

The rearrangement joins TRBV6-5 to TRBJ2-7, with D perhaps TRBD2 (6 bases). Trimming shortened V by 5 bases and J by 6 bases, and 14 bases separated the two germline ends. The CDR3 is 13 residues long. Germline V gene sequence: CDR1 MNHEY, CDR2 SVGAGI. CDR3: CASSPPGLREQYF. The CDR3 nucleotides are TGTGCCAGCAGTCCCCCGGGACTCCGCGAGCAGTACTTC.

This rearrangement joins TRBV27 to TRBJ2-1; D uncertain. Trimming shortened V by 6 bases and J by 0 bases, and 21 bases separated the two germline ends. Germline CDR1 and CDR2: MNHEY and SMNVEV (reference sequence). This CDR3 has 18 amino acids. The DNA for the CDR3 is TGTGCCAGCAGACCCCAGGCAGATTGGCGCCGCTCCTACAATGAGCAGTTCTTC. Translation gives CASRPQADWRRSYNEQFF.

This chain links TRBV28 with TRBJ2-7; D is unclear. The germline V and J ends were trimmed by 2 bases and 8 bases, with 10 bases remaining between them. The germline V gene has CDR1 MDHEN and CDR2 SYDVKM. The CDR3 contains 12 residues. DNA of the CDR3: TGTGCCAGCAGTTTAAACAGAGACAAGCAGTACTTC. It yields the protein CASSLNRDKQYF.

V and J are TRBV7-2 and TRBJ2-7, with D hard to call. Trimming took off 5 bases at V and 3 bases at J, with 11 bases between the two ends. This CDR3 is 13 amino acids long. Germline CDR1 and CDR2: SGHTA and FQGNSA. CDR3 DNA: TGTGCCAGCAGCCCCGACTGGTTCTACGAGCAGTACTTC. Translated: CASSPDWFYEQYF.